The following is a TCR beta chain sequence with its context. The CDR3 end falls 3 residues outside the read, so it is completed with the germline J gene. This sample was included in a study of T cells in women clearing cervical HPV infection. V gave up 0 bases and J gave up 0 bases, with 9 bases separating them. Germline V CDR1 and CDR2: SGHRS, YFSETQ. CDR3 size: 15 residues. Produced via immunoSEQ multiplex PCR; TCRdb's table is partial and in-frame only. Found here are more than 30,000 clones; the top ten clones hold about 7%. The sample was blood buffy coat. The chain carries TRBV5-1 and TRBJ2-5; no clear D. This clonotype originated in a woman aged 18 to 75 with a cervical HPV16 infection that either progressed to CIN3+ or cleared (not recorded which). The part of the CDR3 DNA that was read is TGCGCCAGCAGCTTGGCCGCACAGAACCAAGAGACC. This encodes CASSLAAQNQET. The CDR3 as a whole reads CASSLAAQNQETQYF. Full variable domain (missing parts from reference TRBV5-1 and TRBJ2-5): KAGVTQTPRYLIKTRGQQVTLSCSPISGHRSVSWYQQTPGQGLQFLFEYFSETQRNKGNFPGRFSGRQFSNSRSEMNVSTLELGDSALYLCASSLAAQNQETQYFGPGTRLLVL.